This T cell receptor beta chain was recovered during a study of blood T cell repertoires in COVID-19. This table comes from immunoSEQ multiplex PCR, and its TCRdb copy is limited to in-frame clones, with some not included. The top ten hold around 23% of the sample, which has approximately 190,000 clones, approximately 86% seen once. The material sequenced was PBMCs or T cells enriched from blood (not recorded which). The source is a woman aged 40-49 years in a cohort exposed to, infected with or recovered from COVID-19 (not recorded which).

The CDR3 DNA reads as TGCGCCAGCAGCGTGGGACATGGGGGCGGCACTGAAGCTTTCTTT. It encodes CASSVGHGGGTEAFF. The chain carries TRBV5-1 and TRBJ1-1; D might be TRBD1 (6 bases). The ends were cut back, 4 bases at V and 4 bases at J, with 17 bases in the middle. Germline assignment: CDR1 SGHRS and CDR2 YFSETQ. This CDR3 region has 15 residues.